This T cell receptor beta chain was recorded in a study of shared clonotypes between healthy human individuals. Sequencing used immunoSEQ multiplex PCR; TCRdb keeps in-frame clones, though not all of them. The sample shows approximately 2.1 million clones, over 90% of them seen only once. Trimming took off 8 bases at V and 0 bases at J, with 14 bases between the two ends. There are 15 residues in the CDR3. CDR1 and CDR2 from the germline V gene are MNHNS and SASEGT. This chain connects TRBV6-1 to TRBJ1-5; D is ambiguous. Sequencing was carried out using naive CD4+ T cells from PBMCs. Stated subset: CD45RA+ positively selected. The receptor was isolated from a man younger than 35 in good health. Some clones in this sample may be carry-over from other donors' samples. The CDR3 loop is CASWRGQDSNQPQHF. DNA of the CDR3: TGTGCCAGCTGGCGGGGTCAGGATAGCAATCAGCCCCAGCATTTT.